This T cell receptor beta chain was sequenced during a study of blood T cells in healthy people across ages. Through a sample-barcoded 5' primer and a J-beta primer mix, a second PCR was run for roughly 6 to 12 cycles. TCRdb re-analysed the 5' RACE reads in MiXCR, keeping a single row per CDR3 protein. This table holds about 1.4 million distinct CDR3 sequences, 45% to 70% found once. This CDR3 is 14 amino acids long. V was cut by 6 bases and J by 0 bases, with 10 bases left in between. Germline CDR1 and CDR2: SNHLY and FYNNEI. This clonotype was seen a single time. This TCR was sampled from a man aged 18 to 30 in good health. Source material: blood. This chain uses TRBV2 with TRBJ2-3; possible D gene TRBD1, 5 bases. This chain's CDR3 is CASRLGQSTDTQYF. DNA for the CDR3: TGTGCCAGCAGATTGGGGCAGAGCACAGATACGCAGTATTTT.